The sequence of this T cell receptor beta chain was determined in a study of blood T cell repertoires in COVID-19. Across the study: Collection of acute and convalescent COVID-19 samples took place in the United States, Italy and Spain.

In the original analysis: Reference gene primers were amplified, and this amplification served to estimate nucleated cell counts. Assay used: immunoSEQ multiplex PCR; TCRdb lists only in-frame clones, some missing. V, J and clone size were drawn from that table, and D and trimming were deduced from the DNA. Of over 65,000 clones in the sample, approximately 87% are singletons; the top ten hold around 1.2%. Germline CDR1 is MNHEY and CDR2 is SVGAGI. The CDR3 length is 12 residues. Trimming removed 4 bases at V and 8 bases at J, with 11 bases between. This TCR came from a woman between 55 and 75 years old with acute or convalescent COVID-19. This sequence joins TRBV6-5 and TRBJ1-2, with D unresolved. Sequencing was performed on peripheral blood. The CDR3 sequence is CASSSGVRGYTF. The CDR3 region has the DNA TGTGCCAGCAGTTCCGGGGTACGGGGCTACACCTTC.